This TCR beta chain stems from a study of beta chain features in type 1 diabetes. Sorted CD4+ subsets: naive, central memory, regulatory, stem cell-like memory (CD45RO/CCR7/CD25/CD127/CD95/CD27 panel). V was clipped by 7 bases and J by 7 bases; unmatched bases: 12. Germline loops: CDR1 MGHDK, CDR2 SYGVNS. CDR3 length: 15 amino acids. The sequenced template was cDNA made from the entire isolated RNA. Clones were sequenced by immunoSEQ multiplex PCR, and TCRdb holds only the in-frame ones, with some missing. The data contain 250,000 or so clones, more than 65% of them seen just once; the ten biggest clones take up approximately 0.053%.

V and J are TRBV25-1 and TRBJ2-1; 8 bases match TRBD2. The specimen was naive CD4+ T cells from blood. This TCR came from a man aged 30 to 39 in good health. The CDR3 DNA follows: TGTGCCAGCAAGGCAAGCGGGAGAATATGGAATGAGCAGTTCTTC. It translates to CASKASGRIWNEQFF. The full variable domain, rest sourced from reference TRBV25-1 and TRBJ2-1, is EADIYQTPRYLVIGTGKKITLECSQTMGHDKMYWYQQDPGMELHLIHYSYGVNSTEKGDLSSESTVSRIRTEHFPLTLESARPSHTSQYLCASKASGRIWNEQFFGPGTRLTVL.